This T cell receptor (beta chain) came from a study of blood T cell repertoires in COVID-19. About the research overall: Samples taken during acute and convalescent COVID-19 were collected in the United States, Italy and Spain. Nucleic acid was either cDNA or gDNA, and it came from T cells, B-cell-depleted T cells, or PBMCs.

Authors' processing steps: Cell counts per sample came from amplifying reference gene primers. The assay was immunoSEQ multiplex PCR, and TCRdb's table has in-frame clones only and misses some. The DNA gave D and trimming, while V, J and clone size come from that table. The sample carries tens of thousands of clones, around 86% recorded once. This clone came up once. The clonotype was recovered from a man in his sixties or seventies with acute or convalescent COVID-19. The sample taken for sequencing was peripheral blood.

The CDR3 is CASSPAGGYNEQFF. The CDR3 DNA reads TGTGCCAGCAGCCCGGCAGGGGGCTACAATGAGCAGTTCTTC. The chain employs TRBV7-3 and TRBJ2-1; TRBD1 aligns across 7 bases. Trimming removed 5 bases from V and 3 bases from J; junction bases left unmatched: 4. Germline lookup yields CDR1 SGHTA and CDR2 FQGTGA. The CDR3 is made up of 14 amino acids.